These T cell receptor beta chains were read from a single sample in a study of T cells expressing NK-cell markers. TCRdb reprocessed the 5' RACE reads; each CDR3 protein has one entry and no DNA is given. This sample's clone table lists some 450,000 distinct CDR3 sequences. The sequenced sample was blood T cells: a sorted CD56 or NKG2C T cell subset, CD4+ or CD8+ T cells, or bulk PBMC T cells (not recorded which). The receptors originated from a woman between 18 and 70 years old in good health. Each CDR3 is given with its conserved first and last residue.

TRBV6-5	TRBJ1-1	17	CASSYMIGQGRKTEAFF
TRBV4-3	TRBJ2-1	15	CASSQGPQSYNEQFF
TRBV29-1	TRBJ2-1	13	CSGKGQAFNEQFF
TRBV9	TRBJ2-1	15	CASSVAGTGGNEQFF
TRBV4-2	TRBJ1-1	14	CASSQGEANTEAFF
TRBV18	TRBJ2-7	16	CASSPLGQGSRDEQYF
TRBV7-9	TRBJ2-4	14	CASSLGSDENIQYF
TRBV7-9	TRBJ2-5	15	CASSFALLYQETQYF
TRBV9	TRBJ2-1	15	CASSGGASGWDEQFF
TRBV20-1	TRBJ2-3	14	CSAPRAGSTDTQYF
TRBV29-1	TRBJ2-1	14	CSVIRGLHANEQFF
TRBV5-6	TRBJ1-2	19	CASSLNLGRGELSVYGYTF
TRBV19	TRBJ1-1	14	CASSYRAHNTEAFF